This paragraph covers one T cell receptor beta chain sequence. This clonotype came up many times. Its antigen remains undetermined. No much larger clonotype is one base removed from it; base qualities were not supplied. This specimen belongs to a study of CD8 T cells in ankylosing spondylitis (dated by TCRdb to the late 2010s). For the study in its entirety: To find TCR variants linked to disease, the study profiled T cell receptor beta repertoires in ankylosing spondylitis patients and healthy donors. The full study cohort comprised 25 ankylosing spondylitis patients and 110 or so healthy donors. Peripheral blood was sampled, and synovial fluid was also collected from ankylosing spondylitis patients.

Trimming takes 5 bases off V and 1 base off J; junction bases not matched to a gene: 6. In the germline V gene (reference sequence), CDR1 corresponds to GTSNPN and CDR2 to SVGIG. From cysteine to phenylalanine, the CDR3 is 14 amino acids long. The entry retains the CDR3 DNA only, 42 bases that are in frame from base 1. General conclusions and limits of the study: The disease-linked clones were reported to be significantly enriched in matched synovial fluid samples from ankylosing spondylitis patients. A TCR beta motif of about 8 highly homologous amino acid variants appeared characteristic of blood from ankylosing spondylitis patients. A CD8+ phenotype was shown by the disease-linked clones, which were found at relatively low frequencies in peripheral blood. Some motif variants had previously been reported in the synovial fluid and blood of reactive arthritis patients, which suggests shared mechanisms of disease initiation.

Data came from an Illumina HiSeq 2500. Quantitative 5'-RACE with molecular barcodes was the method used to prepare the TCR beta libraries. The source study handled its data this way. To identify disease-linked TCR variants, a new computational method was used, one built on a probabilistic model of VDJ rearrangement. Clones were called with MiXCR by TCRdb after fastp trimmed the public reads at Q25, and only in-frame beta chains were retained. Each CDR3 protein appears once, grouped with its most common genes and DNA. None of the V and J calls come from the authors' own analysis; TCRdb made them. This sample holds some 70,000 distinct CDR3 sequences; approximately 5.3% were observed only once. Together, the top ten hold 2.2% of the sample.

The TCR originated in a male donor with ankylosing spondylitis or in good health (not recorded which). The rearrangement joined TRBV30 to TRBJ2-7; the central 9 bases match TRBD1. Sequenced: blood, either unsorted or a sorted T cell fraction (not recorded which). The CDR3: CAWGKTGGSYEQYF. The DNA sequence is given as TGTGCCTGGGGCAAGACAGGGGGTTCCTACGAGCAGTACTTC.